This T cell receptor beta chain originates from a study of blood T cell repertoires in COVID-19. Across the whole study: Whether acute or convalescent, the COVID-19 samples came from the United States, Italy and Spain.

Study members were between about 18 and 95 years old and lived in 24 US regions. Recovered participants had two consecutive negative NP/OP PCR tests, healthcare professional clearance, or symptom resolution. Study processing details: Cell counts per sample came from amplifying reference gene primers. TCRdb's copy holds only in-frame clones and misses some; the assay was immunoSEQ multiplex PCR. That table furnishes V, J and clone size, whereas the DNA furnished D and trimming. The profile shows around 300,000 clones, over 75% of them singletons. The V end was cut by 6 bases, the J end by 2 bases, with 10 bases between. The CDR3 length is 13 residues.

Material for sequencing was PBMCs or T cells enriched from blood (not recorded which). The sequence came from a young woman who had recovered from COVID-19. The gene calls are TRBV12-3 or TRBV12-4 and TRBJ2-5; no definite D call. This CDR3 is CASSHNKQETQYF. Here the CDR3 DNA reads TGTGCCAGCAGCCATAACAAACAAGAGACCCAGTACTTC.